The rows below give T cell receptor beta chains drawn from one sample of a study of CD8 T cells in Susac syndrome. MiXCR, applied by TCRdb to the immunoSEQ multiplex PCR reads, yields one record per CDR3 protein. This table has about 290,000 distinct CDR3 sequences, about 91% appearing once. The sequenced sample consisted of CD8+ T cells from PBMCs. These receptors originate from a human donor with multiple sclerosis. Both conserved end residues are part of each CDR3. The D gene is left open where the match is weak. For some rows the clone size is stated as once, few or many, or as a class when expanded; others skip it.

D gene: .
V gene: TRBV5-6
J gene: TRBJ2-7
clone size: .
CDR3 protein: CASSSAYRVAYEQYF
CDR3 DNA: TGTGCCAGCAGCTCAGCTTACAGGGTCGCCTACGAGCAGTACTTC

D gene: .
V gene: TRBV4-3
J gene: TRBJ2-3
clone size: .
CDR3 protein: CASSPSLVLDLASTDTQYF
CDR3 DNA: TGCGCCAGCAGCCCGTCACTAGTCCTAGACCTGGCTAGCACAGATACGCAGTATTTT

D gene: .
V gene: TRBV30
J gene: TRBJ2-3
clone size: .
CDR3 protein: CAWMRGDEGTDTQYF
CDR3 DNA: TGTGCCTGGATGCGGGGCGACGAGGGCACAGATACGCAGTATTTT

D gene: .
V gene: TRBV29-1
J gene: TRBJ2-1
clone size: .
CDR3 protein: CSVDWSGTNEQFF
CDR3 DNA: TGCAGCGTTGATTGGTCGGGAACCAATGAGCAGTTCTTC

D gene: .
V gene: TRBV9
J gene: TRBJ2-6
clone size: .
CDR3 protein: CASSVGSGDGANVLTF
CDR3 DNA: TGTGCCAGCAGCGTAGGGTCTGGGGATGGGGCCAACGTCCTGACTTTC

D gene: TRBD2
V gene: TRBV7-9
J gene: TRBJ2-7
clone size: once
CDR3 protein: CASNSWREGLYEQYF
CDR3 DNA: TGTGCCAGCAACTCTTGGCGGGAGGGCCTCTACGAGCAGTACTTC

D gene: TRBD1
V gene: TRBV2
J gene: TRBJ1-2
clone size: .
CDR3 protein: CAIPGQGSYSASF
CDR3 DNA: TGTGCCATACCGGGACAGGGGTCCTACTCCGCTTCTTTC

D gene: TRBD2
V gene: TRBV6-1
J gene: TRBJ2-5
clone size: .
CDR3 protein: CASSALAGNQETQYF
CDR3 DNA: TGTGCCAGCAGTGCATTAGCGGGAAACCAAGAGACCCAGTACTTC

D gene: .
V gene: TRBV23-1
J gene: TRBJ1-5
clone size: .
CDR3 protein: CASSQSGGWSNQPQHF
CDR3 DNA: TGCGCCAGCAGTCAATCTGGGGGATGGAGCAATCAGCCCCAGCATTTT

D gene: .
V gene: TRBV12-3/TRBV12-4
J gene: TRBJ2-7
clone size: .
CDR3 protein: CASSRPGYGTYEQYF
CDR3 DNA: TGTGCCAGCAGCCGTCCGGGTTACGGCACCTACGAGCAGTACTTC

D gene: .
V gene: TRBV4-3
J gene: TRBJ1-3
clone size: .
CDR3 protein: CASSQEGFSSGNTIYF
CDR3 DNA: TGCGCCAGCAGCCAAGAAGGCTTTAGCTCTGGAAACACCATATATTTT

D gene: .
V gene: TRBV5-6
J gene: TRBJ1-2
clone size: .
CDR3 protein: CASRSRRQGMDYGYTF
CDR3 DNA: TGTGCCAGCAGGTCCAGAAGGCAGGGGATGGACTATGGCTACACCTTC

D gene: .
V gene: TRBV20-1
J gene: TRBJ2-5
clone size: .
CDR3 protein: CSARGQSQETQYF
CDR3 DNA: TGCAGTGCCCGAGGACAGTCCCAAGAGACCCAGTACTTC

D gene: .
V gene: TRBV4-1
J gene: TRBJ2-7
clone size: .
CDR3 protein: CASSLPGREYEQYF
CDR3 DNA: TGCGCCAGCAGCTTACCGGGACGGGAATACGAGCAGTACTTC

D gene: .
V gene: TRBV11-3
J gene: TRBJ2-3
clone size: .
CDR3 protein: CASSTSPSYTDTQYF
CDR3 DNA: TGTGCCAGCAGCACCTCCCCGTCATACACAGATACGCAGTATTTT

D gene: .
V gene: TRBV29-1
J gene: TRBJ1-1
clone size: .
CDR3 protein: CSVDGGDNTEAFF
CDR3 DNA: TGCAGCGTTGACGGGGGAGACAACACTGAAGCTTTCTTT

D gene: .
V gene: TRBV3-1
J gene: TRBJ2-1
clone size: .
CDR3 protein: CASSSSRNEQFF
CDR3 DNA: TGTGCCAGCAGCTCGAGTCGGAATGAGCAGTTCTTC

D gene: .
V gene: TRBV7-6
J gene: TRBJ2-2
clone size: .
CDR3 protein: CASSPRTARNTGELFF
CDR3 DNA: TGTGCCAGCAGCCCGAGGACCGCTAGAAACACCGGGGAGCTGTTTTTT

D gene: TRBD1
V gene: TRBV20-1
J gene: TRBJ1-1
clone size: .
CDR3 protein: CSARDGVTGDLEAFF
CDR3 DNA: TGCAGTGCTAGAGATGGAGTGACAGGGGACCTTGAAGCTTTCTTT

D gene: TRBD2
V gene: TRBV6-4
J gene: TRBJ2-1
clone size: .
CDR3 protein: CASSDSAGPYNEQFF
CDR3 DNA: TGTGCCAGCAGTGACTCAGCGGGGCCCTACAATGAGCAGTTCTTC

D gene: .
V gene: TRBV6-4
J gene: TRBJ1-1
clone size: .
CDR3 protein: CASSDGENTEAFF
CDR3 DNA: TGTGCCAGCAGTGACGGTGAGAACACTGAAGCTTTCTTT

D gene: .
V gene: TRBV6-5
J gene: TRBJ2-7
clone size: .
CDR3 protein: CATCPTGNLYEQYF
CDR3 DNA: TGTGCCACTTGTCCCACAGGGAACCTCTACGAGCAGTACTTC

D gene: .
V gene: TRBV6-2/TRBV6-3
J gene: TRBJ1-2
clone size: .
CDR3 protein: CASSPLDYGYTF
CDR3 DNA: TGTGCCAGCAGTCCTCTCGACTATGGCTACACCTTC

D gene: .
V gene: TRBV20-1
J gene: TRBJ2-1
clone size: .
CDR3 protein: CSALRHNYNEQFF
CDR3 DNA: TGCAGTGCTCTTAGACACAACTACAATGAGCAGTTCTTC

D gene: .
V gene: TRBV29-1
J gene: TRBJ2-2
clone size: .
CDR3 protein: CSVRGTGTGNTGELFF
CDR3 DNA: TGCAGCGTGCGCGGGACCGGGACGGGGAACACCGGGGAGCTGTTTTTT

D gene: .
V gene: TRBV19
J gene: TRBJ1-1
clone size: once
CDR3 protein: CASIGAVMNTEAFF
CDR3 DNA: TGTGCCAGTATTGGGGCGGTCATGAACACTGAAGCTTTCTTT

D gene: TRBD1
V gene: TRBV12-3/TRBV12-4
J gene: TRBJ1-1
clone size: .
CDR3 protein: CASAKTGARDTEAFF
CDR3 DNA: TGTGCCAGCGCCAAAACAGGGGCCAGGGACACTGAAGCTTTCTTT

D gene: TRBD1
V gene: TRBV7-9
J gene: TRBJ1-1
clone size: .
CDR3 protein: CASSRTGGNTEAFF
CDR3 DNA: TGTGCCAGCAGCCGGACAGGTGGTAACACTGAAGCTTTCTTT

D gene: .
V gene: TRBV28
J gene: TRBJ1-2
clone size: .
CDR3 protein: CASSFNKPNTYHYLYGYTF
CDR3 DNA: TGTGCCAGCAGTTTTAACAAGCCCAATACATATCATTACCTATATGGCTACACCTTC

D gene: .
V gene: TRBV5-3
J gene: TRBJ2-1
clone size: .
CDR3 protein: CARSPPRTNLNNEQFF
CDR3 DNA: TGTGCCAGAAGCCCACCGCGGACTAACCTTAACAATGAGCAGTTCTTC

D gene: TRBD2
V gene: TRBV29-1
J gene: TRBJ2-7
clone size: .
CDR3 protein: CSVGPGGGEQYF
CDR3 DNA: TGCAGCGTTGGCCCGGGGGGTGGCGAGCAGTACTTC

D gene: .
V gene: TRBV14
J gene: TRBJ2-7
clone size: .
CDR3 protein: CASSQGLITEQYF
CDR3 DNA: TGTGCCAGCAGCCAAGGCCTAATTACCGAGCAGTACTTC

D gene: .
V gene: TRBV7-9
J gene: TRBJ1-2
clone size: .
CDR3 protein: CASSLTYGYTF
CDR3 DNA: TGTGCCAGCAGCTTAACCTATGGCTACACCTTC

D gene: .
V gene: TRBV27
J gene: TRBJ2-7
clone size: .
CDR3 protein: CASSGLDSYEQYF
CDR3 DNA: TGTGCCAGCAGTGGGCTGGACTCCTACGAGCAGTACTTC

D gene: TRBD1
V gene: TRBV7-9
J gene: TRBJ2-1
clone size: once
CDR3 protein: CASSFGTGTGNEQFF
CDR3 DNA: TGTGCCAGCAGCTTCGGGACAGGGACCGGCAATGAGCAGTTCTTC

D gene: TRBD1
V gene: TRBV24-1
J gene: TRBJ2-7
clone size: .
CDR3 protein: CATSGARDSGEQYF
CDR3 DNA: TGTGCCACCAGTGGCGCTCGGGACAGCGGCGAGCAGTACTTC

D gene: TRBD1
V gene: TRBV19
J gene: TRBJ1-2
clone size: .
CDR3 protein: CASSSPDRVNYGYTF
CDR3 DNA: TGTGCCAGTAGTTCACCTGACAGGGTTAACTATGGCTACACCTTC

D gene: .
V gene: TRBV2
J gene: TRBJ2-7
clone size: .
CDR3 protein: CASSDSNLYEQYF
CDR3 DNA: TGTGCCAGCAGTGACAGCAATCTCTACGAGCAGTACTTC

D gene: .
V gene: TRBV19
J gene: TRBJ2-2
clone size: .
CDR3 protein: CASISGLNTGELFF
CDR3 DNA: TGTGCCAGTATTTCGGGACTGAACACCGGGGAGCTGTTTTTT

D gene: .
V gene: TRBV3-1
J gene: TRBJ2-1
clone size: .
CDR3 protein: CASSQVGGLTDNEQFF
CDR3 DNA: TGTGCCAGCAGCCAAGTCGGGGGACTCACCGACAATGAGCAGTTCTTC

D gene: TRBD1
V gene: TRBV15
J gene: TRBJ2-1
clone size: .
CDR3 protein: CATSGDRAYNEQFF
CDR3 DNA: TGTGCCACCAGCGGGGACAGGGCCTACAATGAGCAGTTCTTC

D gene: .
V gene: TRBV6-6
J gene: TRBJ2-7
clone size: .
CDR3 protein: CASSYSPVDEQYF
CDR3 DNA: TGTGCCAGCAGTTACTCCCCGGTTGACGAGCAGTACTTC

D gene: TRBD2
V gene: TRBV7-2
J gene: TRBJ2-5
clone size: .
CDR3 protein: CASSYGLAGMPQYF
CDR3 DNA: TGTGCCAGCAGCTACGGACTAGCGGGTATGCCCCAGTACTTC

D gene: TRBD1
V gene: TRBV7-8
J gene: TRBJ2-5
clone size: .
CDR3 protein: CASSYQHGTGAQETQYF
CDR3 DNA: TGTGCCAGCAGCTACCAACACGGGACAGGGGCGCAAGAGACCCAGTACTTC

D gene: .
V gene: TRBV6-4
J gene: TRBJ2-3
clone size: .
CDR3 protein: CASSEEGTTDTQYF
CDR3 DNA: TGTGCCAGCAGTGAAGAGGGTACCACAGATACGCAGTATTTT

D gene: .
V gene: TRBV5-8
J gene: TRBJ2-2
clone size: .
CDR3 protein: CASSFLGNTGELFF
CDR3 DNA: TGTGCCAGCAGCTTTTTAGGGAACACCGGGGAGCTGTTTTTT

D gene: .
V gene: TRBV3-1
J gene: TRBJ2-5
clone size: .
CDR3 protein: CASSPQWGGETQYF
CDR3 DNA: TGTGCCAGCAGCCCCCAATGGGGCGGGGAGACCCAGTACTTC

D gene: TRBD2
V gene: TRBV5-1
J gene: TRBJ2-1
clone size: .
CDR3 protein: CASRRYTLAGGKEAWYNEQFF
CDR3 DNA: TGCGCCAGCCGCCGATATACTCTAGCGGGGGGAAAGGAAGCGTGGTACAATGAGCAGTTCTTC

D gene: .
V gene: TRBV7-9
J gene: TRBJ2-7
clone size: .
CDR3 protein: CASSARTVGEQYF
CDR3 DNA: TGTGCCAGCAGCGCCCGGACAGTGGGTGAGCAGTACTTC

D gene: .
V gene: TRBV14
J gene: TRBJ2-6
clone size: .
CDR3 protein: CASSQAGWGRSGANVLTF
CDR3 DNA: TGTGCCAGCAGCCAAGCAGGGTGGGGGCGCTCTGGGGCCAACGTCCTGACTTTC

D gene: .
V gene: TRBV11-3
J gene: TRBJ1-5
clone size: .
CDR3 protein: CASRVDDFYSNQPQHF
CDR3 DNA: TGTGCCAGCAGAGTGGACGATTTTTATAGCAATCAGCCCCAGCATTTT

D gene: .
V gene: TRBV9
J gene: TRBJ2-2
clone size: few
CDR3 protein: CASSRNTGELFF
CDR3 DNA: TGTGCCAGCAGTCGGAACACCGGGGAGCTGTTTTTT

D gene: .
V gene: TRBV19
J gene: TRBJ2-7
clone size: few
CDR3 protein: CASSGVSYEQYF
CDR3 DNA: TGTGCCAGCTCCGGGGTCTCCTACGAGCAGTACTTC

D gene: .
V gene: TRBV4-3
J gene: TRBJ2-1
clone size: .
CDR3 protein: CASSQDRAAVSYNEQFF
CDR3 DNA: TGCGCCAGCAGCCAAGACAGGGCAGCGGTCTCCTACAATGAGCAGTTCTTC

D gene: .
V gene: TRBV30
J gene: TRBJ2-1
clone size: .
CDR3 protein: CAWRDWGDEQFF
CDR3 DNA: TGTGCCTGGAGGGACTGGGGAGATGAGCAGTTCTTC

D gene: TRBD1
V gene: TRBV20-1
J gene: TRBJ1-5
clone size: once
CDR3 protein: CSARPRDRGLLSNQPQHF
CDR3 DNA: TGCAGTGCCCGACCGCGGGACAGGGGGCTGTTGAGCAATCAGCCCCAGCATTTT

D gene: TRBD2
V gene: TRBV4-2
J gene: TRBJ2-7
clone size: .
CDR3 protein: CASSQETSGEFYEQYF
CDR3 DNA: TGTGCCAGCAGCCAAGAGACTAGCGGAGAATTCTACGAGCAGTACTTC

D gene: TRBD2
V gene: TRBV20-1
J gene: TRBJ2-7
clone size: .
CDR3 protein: CSAHNRDAGTSGSLGSYEQYF
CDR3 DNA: TGCAGTGCTCACAACCGGGACGCCGGGACTAGCGGGAGTCTTGGCTCCTACGAGCAGTACTTC

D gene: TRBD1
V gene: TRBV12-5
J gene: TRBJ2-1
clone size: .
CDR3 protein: CASGSRTGPYNEQFF
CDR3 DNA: TGTGCTAGTGGTTCCAGGACAGGTCCCTACAATGAGCAGTTCTTC

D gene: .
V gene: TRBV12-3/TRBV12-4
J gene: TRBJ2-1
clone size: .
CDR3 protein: CASSSTGTYNEQFF
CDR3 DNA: TGTGCCAGCAGTAGTACAGGCACCTACAATGAGCAGTTCTTC